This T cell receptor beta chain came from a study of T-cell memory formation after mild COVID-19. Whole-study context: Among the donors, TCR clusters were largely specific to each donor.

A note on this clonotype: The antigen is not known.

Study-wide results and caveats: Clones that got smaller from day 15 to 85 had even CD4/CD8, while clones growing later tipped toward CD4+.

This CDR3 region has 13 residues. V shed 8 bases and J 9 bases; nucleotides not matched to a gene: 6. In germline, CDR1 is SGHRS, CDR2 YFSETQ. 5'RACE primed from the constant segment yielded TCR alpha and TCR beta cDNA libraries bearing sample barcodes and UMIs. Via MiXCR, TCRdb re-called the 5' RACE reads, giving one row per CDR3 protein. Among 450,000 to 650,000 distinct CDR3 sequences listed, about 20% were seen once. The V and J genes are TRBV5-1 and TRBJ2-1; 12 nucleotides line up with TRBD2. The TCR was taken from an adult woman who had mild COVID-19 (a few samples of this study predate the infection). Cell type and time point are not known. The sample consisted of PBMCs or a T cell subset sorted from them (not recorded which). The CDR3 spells CASGLAGTSEQFF. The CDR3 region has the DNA TGCGCCAGTGGACTAGCGGGAACCAGTGAGCAGTTCTTC.